This T cell receptor beta chain was profiled in a study of cytomegalovirus exposure and HLA in healthy donors. The CDR3 length is 12 residues. The V end was cut by 1 base, the J end by 8 bases, with 5 bases between. Germline CDR1 is SNHLY and CDR2 is FYNNEI. This clone was counted only a few times. Its antigen is not identified. 60 Vbeta and 13 Jbeta primers were used in PCR. The assay was immunoSEQ multiplex PCR, and TCRdb's table has in-frame clones only and misses some. The sample yields fewer than 250,000 clones, around 75% seen once. Study-wide findings and caveats: Immune exposure was documented only through CMV serostatus.

V usage is TRBV2 and J usage is TRBJ1-4, with unresolved D. The source is a woman between 50 and 59 years old in good health and CMV-seronegative. The sample comprised PBMCs. This chain's CDR3 is CASSEEQEKLFF. CDR3 DNA: TGTGCCAGCAGTGAAGAACAGGAAAAACTGTTTTTT. Looking up the rest from reference TRBV2 and TRBJ1-4 gives the full variable domain: EPEVTQTPSHQVTQMGQEVILRCVPISNHLYFYWYRQILGQKVEFLVSFYNNEISEKSEIFDDQFSVERPDGSNFTLKIRSTKLEDSAMYFCASSEEQEKLFFGSGTQLSVL.